This entry is about one TCR beta chain. Its antigen is not identified. V lost 5 bases and J lost 4; bases outside the gene matches: 11. Germline values: CDR1 SGHVS, CDR2 FQNEAQ. The CDR3 loop spans 17 amino acids. This sample was included in a study of Siglec-9 on CD8 T cells in melanoma. General study findings and limits: In melanoma tumors, a Siglec-9-marked effector memory CD8+ subset reportedly appeared to accumulate.

The protocol was immunoSEQ multiplex PCR, while the TCRdb copy is restricted to in-frame clones and leaves out a portion. The sample has 30,000 to 45,000 clones, more than 65% seen once. This TCR was sampled from a human donor in good health. The sequencing sample was made of Siglec-9- CD8+ T cells sorted from blood. This chain connects TRBV7-8 to TRBJ2-2, with 9 positions matching TRBD2. The CDR3, as DNA: TGTGCCAGCAGCACTACTATTAGCGGGAGCGGCACCGGGGAGCTGTTTTTT. It translates to CASSTTISGSGTGELFF.